Listed here are 30 T cell receptor beta chains from one sample, sequenced in a study of blood T cell repertoires in COVID-19. Using immunoSEQ multiplex PCR, the repertoire was profiled, and TCRdb retains in-frame clones only, with some absent. The data show about 340,000 clones, about 88% seen once. Sequencing was done on a sample of peripheral blood. Every receptor here comes from a woman aged 70-85 years with COVID-19, enrolled during active disease.

The CDR3 protein is CASSPRAGSSYNEQFF. The CDR3, as DNA: TGCGCCAGCAGCCCGCGAGCGGGGAGCTCCTACAATGAGCAGTTCTTC. The V and J genes are TRBV5-1 and TRBJ2-1; 7 bases agree with TRBD2. The length of the CDR3 is 16 residues. V shed 4 bases and J 0 bases; nucleotides not matched to a gene: 7. Germline values: CDR1 SGHRS, CDR2 YFSETQ.

This clone was counted only a few times. This chain connects TRBV10-3 to TRBJ1-1, with TRBD1 matching over 8 bases. With V trimmed by 6 bases and J by 1 base, 1 base remained unmatched. The germline gives CDR1 ENHRY, CDR2 SYGVKD. CDR3 length: 13 residues. The CDR3 DNA reads TGTGCCATCAGGGACAGGGAGAACACTGAAGCTTTCTTT. It encodes CAIRDRENTEAFF.

The CDR3 loop is CATSRGLGSNSPLHF. The CDR3 DNA reads TGTGCCACCAGCAGAGGTCTGGGGAGTAATTCACCCCTCCACTTT. V and J are TRBV15 and TRBJ1-6, with D hard to call. CDR3 size: 15 residues. The ends were cut back, 1 base at V and 6 bases at J, with 10 bases in the middle. Germline V gives CDR1 LNHNV, CDR2 YYDKDF (reference sequence).

V and J are TRBV10-3 and TRBJ1-1; D may be TRBD1 (6 bases). Germline V gene data show CDR1 as ENHRY and CDR2 as SYGVKD. The CDR3 is 15 residues long. V was clipped by 2 bases and J by 3 bases, with 13 bases between them. The CDR3 sequence: CAISEKGRGDTEAFF. CDR3 in DNA: TGTGCCATCAGTGAGAAGGGCAGGGGTGACACTGAAGCTTTCTTT.

The rearrangement uses TRBV10-3 and TRBJ2-3; 8 nucleotides line up with TRBD2. The CDR3 extends over 16 amino acids. V shed 6 bases and J 1 base; nucleotides not matched to a gene: 9. Germline V gene data show CDR1 as ENHRY and CDR2 as SYGVKD. Written as DNA, the CDR3 is TGTGCCATCAGCTCTTTAACTAGCGGTCGCACAGATACGCAGTATTTT. Amino acid sequence: CAISSLTSGRTDTQYF.

CDR3 sequence reads: CASSPLGQGSTEAFF. In DNA form, the CDR3 reads TGTGCCAGCAGTCCCCTTGGACAGGGTTCCACTGAAGCTTTCTTT. The gene calls are TRBV27 and TRBJ1-1; 8 bases align to TRBD1. The CDR3 loop spans 15 amino acids. The germline gives CDR1 MNHEY, CDR2 SMNVEV (reference sequence). The V and J ends lost 5 bases and 4 bases, in that order; junction bases with no gene match: 9.

The chain joins TRBV4-3 to TRBJ1-6, with TRBD1 as a possible D gene (6 bases). The V and J ends lost 3 bases and 6 bases respectively, with 15 bases between them. The germline CDR1 and CDR2 sequences are LGHNA and YSLEER. This CDR3 is 16 amino acids long. CDR3 sequence: CASSQDSPLGNSPLHF. CDR3 DNA sequence: TGCGCCAGCAGCCAGGACAGCCCCCTGGGTAATTCACCCCTCCACTTT.

The rearrangement joins TRBV30 to TRBJ1-5; TRBD1 agrees at 9 bases. CDR1 and CDR2 from the germline V gene are GTSNPN and SVGIG (reference sequence). Trimming at V came to 1 base and at J to 5 bases, leaving 0 bases not matched to a gene. The CDR3 length is 13 residues. This chain's CDR3 is CAWSGTGDQPQHF. The DNA for the CDR3 is TGTGCCTGGAGTGGGACAGGGGATCAGCCCCAGCATTTT.

The chain recombines TRBV7-9 with TRBJ2-7; 11 positions match TRBD2. The CDR3 loop spans 16 amino acids. Germline-derived CDR1 and CDR2 are SEHNR and FQNEAQ (reference sequence). The V and J ends lost 0 bases and 3 bases, in that order; junction bases with no gene match: 4. CDR3 region: CASSLASSGGSYEQYF. The CDR3 DNA is TGTGCCAGCAGCTTAGCATCTAGCGGGGGGAGCTACGAGCAGTACTTC.

This clone was observed a single time. The chain combines TRBV30 with TRBJ2-1, with D perhaps TRBD2 (6 bases). The CDR3 runs 13 residues. Germline V gives CDR1 GTSNPN, CDR2 SVGIG (reference sequence). The V end lost 5 bases, the J end lost 3 bases, and 11 bases lay between the germline ends. The CDR3: CAWFREVYNEQFF. CDR3 nucleotide sequence: TGTGCCTGGTTCAGGGAGGTCTACAATGAGCAGTTCTTC.

The rearrangement uses TRBV28 and TRBJ2-7, with D hard to call. V shed 5 bases and J shed 0 bases, with 8 bases lying between them. CDR1 is MDHEN, CDR2 SYDVKM, per germline. The CDR3 extends over 13 amino acids. CDR3 loop: CASSGGSSYEQYF. The CDR3 DNA sequence: TGTGCCAGCAGTGGTGGCAGCTCCTACGAGCAGTACTTC.

The rearrangement links TRBV19 to TRBJ1-2, with D possibly TRBD1 on 6 matching bases. Germline-derived CDR1 and CDR2 are LNHDA and SQIVND (reference sequence). V was cut by 4 bases and J by 14 bases, with 20 bases left in between. This CDR3 is built from 13 residues. The CDR3 DNA reads TGTGCCAGTAGTACCCCCTTAGCTAAAGGGACAACCTTC. The encoded protein is CASSTPLAKGTTF.

The genes are TRBV4-2 and TRBJ2-7; the D gene is possibly TRBD1 (6 bases). V was trimmed by 4 bases and J by 0 bases, leaving 7 bases between them. Germline V gene data show CDR1 as LGHNA and CDR2 as YNFKEQ. The CDR3 has 13 residues. CDR3 sequence: CASSRDISYEQYF. CDR3 DNA: TGTGCCAGCAGCCGGGACATCTCCTACGAGCAGTACTTC.

V usage is TRBV5-1 and J usage is TRBJ1-6, with D possibly TRBD1 on 6 matching bases. V was pared by 4 bases and J by 0 bases, with 8 bases between. Germline CDR1 is SGHRS and CDR2 is YFSETQ. This CDR3 has 15 residues. For the CDR3, the DNA is TGCGCCAGCAGCCCGGACAGCTCCTATAATTCACCCCTCCACTTT. It is translated as CASSPDSSYNSPLHF.

The chain uses TRBV4-1 and TRBJ2-5; D not resolved. The CDR3 is made up of 13 amino acids. The germline V gene encodes CDR1 MGHRA and CDR2 YSYEKL. The V end was cut by 1 base, the J end by 11 bases, with 14 bases between. CDR3 loop: CASSQVPESYQYF. The CDR3 coding sequence is TGCGCCAGCAGCCAAGTACCAGAATCGTATCAGTACTTC.

The chain couples TRBV7-7 to TRBJ2-2; 12 bases are shared with TRBD1. CDR3 length: 16 amino acids. Per germline, CDR1 SSHAT and CDR2 FNYEAQ (reference sequence). The trim removed 6 bases at V and 4 bases at J, leaving 6 bases unmatched. The CDR3 DNA reads as TGTGCCAGCAGTGGGACAGGGGGCGCGAGCACCGGGGAGCTGTTTTTT. Translated, it gives CASSGTGGASTGELFF. The full variable domain, rest sourced from reference TRBV7-7 and TRBJ2-2, is GAGVSQSPRYKVTKRGQDVTLRCDPISSHATLYWYQQALGQGPEFLTYFNYEAQPDKSGLPSDRFSAERPEGSISTLTIQRTEQRDSAMYRCASSGTGGASTGELFFGEGSRLTVL.

V is TRBV7-9 and J is TRBJ2-7; a possible D gene is TRBD1 (7 bases). Germline V gene lookup returns CDR1 SEHNR and CDR2 FQNEAQ (reference sequence). Deletions cut 3 bases from V and 3 bases from J, with 12 bases between. There are 14 residues in the CDR3. The CDR3 region has the DNA TGTGCCAGCAGCTTGGCGGGGACAGACTACGAGCAGTACTTC. Translation: CASSLAGTDYEQYF.

V usage is TRBV2 and J usage is TRBJ1-3; D might be TRBD1 (5 bases). The V gene's germline CDR1 is SNHLY and CDR2 FYNNEI. Trimming left V 7 bases short and J 8 bases short, with 15 bases between. The CDR3 contains 13 residues. CDR3 in amino acids: CASTTGSRDTIYF. CDR3 nucleotides: TGTGCCAGCACCACAGGCTCTCGGGACACCATATATTTT.

In its sample, this clone was seen a few times. V usage is TRBV5-4 and J usage is TRBJ1-2; D is possibly TRBD1 (6 bases). Trimming stripped 4 bases from V and 7 bases from J, with 14 bases between. Germline V gene sequence: CDR1 SGHNT, CDR2 YYREEE (reference sequence). The CDR3 has 13 amino acids. CDR3 in amino acids: CASSPLGGGGYTF. The CDR3 DNA is TGTGCCAGCAGCCCCCTAGGGGGTGGTGGCTACACCTTC.

V gene TRBV3-1 (or the pseudogene TRBV3-2) combines with J gene TRBJ2-2; D ambiguous. V dropped 8 bases and J dropped 1 base, with 8 bases sitting between them. This CDR3 is 13 amino acids long. Germline values: CDR1 LGHDT, CDR2 YNNKEL (reference sequence). CDR3 sequence (DNA): TGTGCCAGCCTGAGCCTGAACACCGGGGAGCTGTTTTTT. It encodes CASLSLNTGELFF.

A single count supports this clone. The chain joins TRBV5-4 to TRBJ2-6; 10 nucleotides match TRBD1. V was clipped by 5 bases and J by 1 base; unmatched bases: 9. The germline V gene has CDR1 SGHNT and CDR2 YYREEE (reference sequence). The CDR3 is 18 residues long. In nucleotides, the CDR3 is TGTGCCAGCAGATCCGGGACAGGGGCTTCATCTGGGGCCAACGTCCTGACTTTC. Its protein product is CASRSGTGASSGANVLTF.

The J gene is TRBJ1-1, the V gene TRBV28, with 8 bases lining up with TRBD1. Per the germline V gene, CDR1 is MDHEN and CDR2 is SYDVKM. Trimming took 3 bases from V and 6 from J; bases not matched to a gene: 9. The CDR3 is 15 residues long. CDR3 residues: CASSLTDRVKAEAFF. The CDR3 DNA is TGTGCCAGCAGTTTGACGGACAGGGTTAAGGCTGAAGCTTTCTTT.

Points on this clone: The missing conserved phenylalanine or tryptophan at the end of this CDR3 makes a read error likely. The DNA is omitted, as the CDR3 cannot be located on it reliably, and the CDR3 follows TCRdb's listing. This chain links TRBV28 with TRBJ1-1; TRBD1 is taken as the D call from the table, unchecked against the DNA. The length of the CDR3 is 12 amino acids, counting both ends. Per the germline V gene, CDR1 is MDHEN and CDR2 is SYDVKM. The CDR3 loop is CASTMIRDRPIY.

CDR3 in DNA: TGCGCCAGCAGCTTGGTGGGGGGGTACGGAAACACCATATATTTT. Protein product: CASSLVGGYGNTIYF. The gene calls are TRBV5-1 and TRBJ1-3; the D gene is possibly TRBD1 (5 bases). Between the trimmed V and J ends, which lost 0 bases and 4 bases, there was a span of 11 bases. The germline gives CDR1 SGHRS, CDR2 YFSETQ. The CDR3 spans 15 residues.

The chain has TRBV27 and TRBJ1-6; 7 nucleotides match TRBD1. The CDR3 has 14 residues. CDR1 is MNHEY, CDR2 SMNVEV, per germline (reference sequence). J gave up 10 bases and V 2 bases, and 5 bases lay outside the gene matches. CDR3 sequence reads: CASSLHRGGSPLHF. CDR3 nucleotide sequence: TGTGCCAGCAGTTTACACAGGGGTGGCTCACCCCTCCACTTT.

V is TRBV27 and J is TRBJ2-5; 7 bases fit TRBD1. This CDR3 has 15 amino acids. Germline loops: CDR1 MNHEY, CDR2 SMNVEV (reference sequence). Unmatched junction bases numbered 11, after V lost 5 bases and J lost 5 bases. The CDR3 loop reads CASSPEGQKGETQYF. CDR3 sequence (DNA): TGTGCCAGCAGTCCAGAGGGACAGAAGGGGGAGACCCAGTACTTC.

The chain carries TRBV24-1 and TRBJ1-4; 8 bases agree with TRBD1. The CDR3 extends over 15 amino acids. Germline V CDR1 and CDR2: KGHDR, SFDVKD. The junction had 8 bases not matched to a gene; V was cut back by 5 bases and J by 7 bases. CDR3: CATSARTGRAEKLFF. In nucleotides, the CDR3 is TGTGCCACCAGTGCCCGGACAGGGCGGGCTGAAAAACTGTTTTTT.

The chain has TRBV7-2 and TRBJ2-2, with D perhaps matching TRBD1 (5 bases). V lost 1 base and J lost 7, with 16 bases in between. The CDR3 spans 16 residues. Germline lookup yields CDR1 SGHTA and CDR2 FQGNSA. DNA for the CDR3: TGTGCCAGCAGCTTAGTCGTGGCCAGGGTAGGCGGGGAGCTGTTTTTT. It encodes CASSLVVARVGGELFF.

The rearrangement joins TRBV7-2 to TRBJ1-6, with 9 positions matching TRBD1. Germline V gene data show CDR1 as SGHTA and CDR2 as FQGNSA. Germline trimming cut 0 bases from V and 3 bases from J; bases unmatched to any gene: 6. The CDR3 is 18 amino acids. CDR3 sequence (DNA): TGTGCCAGCAGCTTAGCCCCGGACAGGGGATTCTATAATTCACCCCTCCACTTT. Residues: CASSLAPDRGFYNSPLHF.

The chain couples TRBV5-1 to TRBJ2-5; a weak D match, TRBD2 (7 bases). Germline values: CDR1 SGHRS, CDR2 YFSETQ. CDR3 length: 15 residues. The V and J ends lost 0 bases and 2 bases respectively, with 11 bases between them. CDR3 DNA: TGCGCCAGCAGCTTGGAACAGGGAGGGCAAGAGACCCAGTACTTC. It specifies CASSLEQGGQETQYF.